What follows is one T cell receptor (beta chain) and its context. In assigning cohorts, the study relied on participant-reported clinical history. The table came from immunoSEQ multiplex PCR; TCRdb's copy has only in-frame clones and leaves some out. The sample consists of roughly 500,000 clones, 88% of them appearing once. This entry comes from a study of blood T cell repertoires in COVID-19. The V and J ends lost 0 bases and 4 bases, in that order; junction bases with no gene match: 3. This CDR3 has 14 residues. Per germline, CDR1 GTSNPN and CDR2 SVGIG (reference sequence). Source material: PBMCs or T cells enriched from blood (not recorded which). This clonotype was obtained from a woman aged 55-69 years who had recovered from COVID-19. The V gene is TRBV30, the J gene TRBJ1-2, with 9 bases aligning to TRBD1. DNA for the CDR3: TGTGCCTGGAGTGTACAGGGGGCGCGCTATGGCTACACCTTC. It is translated as CAWSVQGARYGYTF.